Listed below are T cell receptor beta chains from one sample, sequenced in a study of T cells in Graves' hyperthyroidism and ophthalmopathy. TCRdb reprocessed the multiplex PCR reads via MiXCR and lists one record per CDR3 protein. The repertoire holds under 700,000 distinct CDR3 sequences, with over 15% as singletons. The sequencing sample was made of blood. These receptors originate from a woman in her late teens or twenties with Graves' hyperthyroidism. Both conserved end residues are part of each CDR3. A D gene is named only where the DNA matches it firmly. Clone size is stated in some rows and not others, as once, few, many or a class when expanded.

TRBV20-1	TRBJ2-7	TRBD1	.	TGCAGTGCCAGCACTCCAGGGGGCTACGAGCAGTACTTC	CSASTPGGYEQYF
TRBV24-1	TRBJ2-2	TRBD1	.	TGTGCCACCAGTGATCCAGCCAGGACAGGGCAGGGAGGGGAGCTGTTTTTT	CATSDPARTGQGGELFF
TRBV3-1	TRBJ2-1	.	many	TGTGCCAGCAGCCAAGGATTCAGAGACAATGAGCAGTTCTTC	CASSQGFRDNEQFF
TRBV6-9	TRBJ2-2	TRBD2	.	TGTGCCAGCAGTTACGCGGGGGGGGACGGGGAGCTGTTTTTT	CASSYAGGDGELFF
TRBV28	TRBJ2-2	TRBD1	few	TGTGCCAGCAGTTCAAACAGGGGCCGGAACACCGGGGAGCTGTTTTTT	CASSSNRGRNTGELFF
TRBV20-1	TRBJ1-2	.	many	TGCAGTGCTAGAGACAGGGAGCCCTATGGCTACACCTTC	CSARDREPYGYTF
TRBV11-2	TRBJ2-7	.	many	TGTGCCAGCAGCTTAAGGACCGCCCTGTACGAGCAGTACTTC	CASSLRTALYEQYF
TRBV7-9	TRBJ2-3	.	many	TGTGCCAGCAGCCTAGGGACTCTAGGTGCAGATACGCAGTATTTT	CASSLGTLGADTQYF
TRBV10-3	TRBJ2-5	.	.	TGTGCCATCAGTGAAAGGCGAGAGACCCAGTACTTC	CAISERRETQYF
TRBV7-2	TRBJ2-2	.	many	TGTGCCAGCAGCTTCTCGGGGCCGAACACCGGGGAGCTGTTTTTT	CASSFSGPNTGELFF
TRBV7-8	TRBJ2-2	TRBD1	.	TGTGCCAGCGGACAGACAGGGGGCTACACCGGGGAGCTGTTTTTT	CASGQTGGYTGELFF
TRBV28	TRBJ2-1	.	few	TGTGCCAGCAGTTTAGCAGACTATTACAATGAGCAGTTCTTC	CASSLADYYNEQFF
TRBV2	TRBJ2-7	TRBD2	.	TGTGCCAGCAGCGGACTAGCGGGAGGGCCGGGCTCCTACGAGCAGTACTTC	CASSGLAGGPGSYEQYF
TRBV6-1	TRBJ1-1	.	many	TGTGCCAGCAGTGAAGCTAAAGGGGGTACTGAAGCTTTCTTT	CASSEAKGGTEAFF
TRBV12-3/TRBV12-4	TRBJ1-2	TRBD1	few	TGTGCCAGCAGCTCAGAACAGGGGGCGCATTATAGCTACACCTTC	CASSSEQGAHYSYTF
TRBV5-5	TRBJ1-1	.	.	TGTGCCAGCAGCTCCCTCCCCGGGGACACTGAAGCTTTCTTT	CASSSLPGDTEAFF
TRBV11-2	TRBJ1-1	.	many	TGTGCCAGCAGCTTAGATTGGACAAGCACTGAAGCTTTCTTT	CASSLDWTSTEAFF
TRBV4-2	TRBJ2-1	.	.	TGTGCCGAGCATTGGGGGGCGGTTTACAATGAGCAGTTCTTC	CAEHWGAVYNEQFF
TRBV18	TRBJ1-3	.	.	TGTGCCAGCTCACCCCCCCGGATTACTCCAGGAAACACCATATATTTT	CASSPPRITPGNTIYF
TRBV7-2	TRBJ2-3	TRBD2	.	TGTGCCAGCAGCTTAGGGCCTCCGGGCGGGGGGGCCACAGATACGCAGTATTTT	CASSLGPPGGGATDTQYF